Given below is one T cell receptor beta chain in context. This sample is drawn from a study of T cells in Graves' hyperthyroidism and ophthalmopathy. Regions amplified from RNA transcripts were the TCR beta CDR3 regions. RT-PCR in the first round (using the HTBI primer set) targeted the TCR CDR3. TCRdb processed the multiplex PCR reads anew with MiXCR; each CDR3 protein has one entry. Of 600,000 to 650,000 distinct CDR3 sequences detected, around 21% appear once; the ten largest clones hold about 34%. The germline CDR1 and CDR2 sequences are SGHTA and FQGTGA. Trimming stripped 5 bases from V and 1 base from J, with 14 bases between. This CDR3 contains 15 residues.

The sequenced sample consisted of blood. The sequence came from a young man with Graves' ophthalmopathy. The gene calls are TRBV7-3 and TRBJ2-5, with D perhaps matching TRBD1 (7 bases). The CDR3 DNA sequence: TGTGCCAGCAGCCATACAGGGGAGGCCCAAGAGACCCAGTACTTC. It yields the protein CASSHTGEAQETQYF.